Shown below are 25 T cell receptor beta chains from a single sample sequenced in a study of CD8 T cell repertoires and HIV-1 epitope variants. Only in-frame clones appear in the TCRdb table, and some are missing; sequencing was by immunoSEQ multiplex PCR. There are over 90,000 clones in the sample; around 75% occur only once, and 20% to 30% lies in the top ten. Material: uncultured baseline CD8+ T cells from peripheral blood mononuclear cells (PBMCs). All receptors derive from a male donor with HIV.

The chain joins TRBV2 to TRBJ1-4, with TRBD1 as a possible D gene (6 bases). The germline V gene encodes CDR1 SNHLY and CDR2 FYNNEI. V gave up 8 bases and J gave up 0 bases, with 22 bases separating them. CDR3 size: 18 residues. The DNA for the CDR3 is TGTGCCAGCTCCAATGTGGGGGCAGTCAGTGCAACTAATGAAAAACTGTTTTTT. It specifies CASSNVGAVSATNEKLFF.

The chain joins TRBV5-1 to TRBJ2-3; 11 nucleotides agree with TRBD1. Trimming removed 5 bases from V and 4 bases from J; junction bases left unmatched: 9. This CDR3 comprises 16 residues. Germline CDR1 and CDR2: SGHRS and YFSETQ. The chain's CDR3 is CASSLRPGQGADTQYF. In DNA form, the CDR3 reads TGCGCCAGCAGTCTAAGACCGGGACAGGGGGCAGATACGCAGTATTTT.

This chain links TRBV5-1 with TRBJ2-7; D is uncertain. V was pared by 0 bases and J by 0 bases, with 4 bases between. CDR1 is SGHRS, CDR2 YFSETQ, per germline. This CDR3 comprises 13 residues. CDR3 loop: CASSLESSYEQYF. CDR3 bases: TGCGCCAGCAGCTTGGAAAGCTCCTACGAGCAGTACTTC.

With regard to this clone: This likely traces to a read error, being one base from a far larger clone. The V call is TRBV11-1, the J call TRBJ1-2; unclear D gene. Germline values: CDR1 SGHAT, CDR2 FQDESV (reference sequence). The CDR3 consists of 12 residues. V lost 5 bases, J lost 3 bases, and 7 bases lay in between. The CDR3 loop reads CASSETDYGYTF. The CDR3 DNA sequence: TGTGCCAGCAGCGAAACAGACTATGGCTACACCTTC.

This rearrangement joins TRBV9 to TRBJ2-7, with TRBD2 matching 8 bases. The ends lost 0 bases at V and 6 bases at J; junction bases unmatched: 8. This CDR3 contains 15 residues. Germline loops: CDR1 SGDLS, CDR2 YYNGEE. The CDR3 bases are TGTGCCAGCAGCGTAGAGGGGACTAGTAACGTCGAGCAGTACTTC. Amino acid sequence: CASSVEGTSNVEQYF.

The chain employs TRBV29-1 and TRBJ2-5, with 7 bases identical to TRBD1. The V and J ends lost 2 bases and 5 bases, in that order; junction bases with no gene match: 5. CDR3 length: 13 residues. CDR1 is SQVTM, CDR2 ANQGSEA, per germline. As DNA, the CDR3 is TGCAGCGTTGAACGACAGGGAAGGGAGACCCAGTACTTC. It specifies CSVERQGRETQYF.

CDR3 sequence (DNA): TGTGCCAGCATCCAACAGGGGGCAAAGACCCAGTACTTC. Amino acid sequence: CASIQQGAKTQYF. The chain has TRBV6-5 and TRBJ2-5, with 9 nucleotides matching TRBD1. The CDR3 is 13 amino acids. The junction had 6 bases not matched to a gene; V was cut back by 7 bases and J by 6 bases. Germline V gives CDR1 MNHEY, CDR2 SVGAGI.

This clone was found a few times. The chain combines TRBV6-5 with TRBJ2-7, with 7 bases that match TRBD2. The CDR3 extends over 13 amino acids. CDR1 and CDR2 (germline): MNHEY, SVGAGI. Trimming cost V 6 bases and J 0 bases; bases outside gene matches: 2. The CDR3, as DNA: TGTGCCAGCAGGCGCGGGAGCTCCTACGAGCAGTACTTC. Translated: CASRRGSSYEQYF.

As DNA, the CDR3 is TGCAGCGTTGCGGCCGGGACTACTCTCTCCACAGATACGCAGTATTTT. This translates into CSVAAGTTLSTDTQYF. The V and J genes are TRBV29-1 and TRBJ2-3; the match to TRBD2 covers 7 bases. The J segment lost 2 bases and the V segment lost 4 bases, leaving 12 bases of the junction unmatched. There are 16 residues in the CDR3. CDR1 and CDR2 from the germline V gene are SQVTM and ANQGSEA.

The chain has TRBV1 and TRBJ2-5; TRBD2, as called in the table, went unchecked against the DNA. TRBV1 is tagged as a pseudogene. CDR3 length: 19 amino acids. The CDR3 DNA sequence: TGCACCAGCAGCCAAGTTCGGCCTAGCGGGAGTGTGGAGTTAGAGACCCAGTACTTC. This encodes CTSSQVRPSGSVELETQYF.

The chain carries TRBV6-5 and TRBJ1-2; 9 bases agree with TRBD1. The CDR3 loop spans 13 amino acids. Germline V CDR1 and CDR2: MNHEY, SVGAGI. The ends lost 7 bases at V and 4 bases at J; junction bases unmatched: 4. DNA of the CDR3: TGTGCCAGCAAATTGGGACAGGGCTATGGCTACACCTTC. Amino acid sequence: CASKLGQGYGYTF.

The genes are TRBV7-3 and TRBJ2-1, with 10 bases fitting TRBD2. The CDR3 contains 15 residues. Germline CDR1 is SGHTA and CDR2 is FQGTGA. V lost 2 bases and J lost 9; bases outside the gene matches: 7. The CDR3 protein is CASSLVAGGQGEQFF. CDR3 coding DNA: TGTGCCAGCAGCTTAGTAGCGGGGGGCCAGGGTGAGCAGTTCTTC.

The chain carries TRBV5-8 and TRBJ1-3; no reliable D call. There are 12 residues in the CDR3. V lost 2 bases and J 9 bases, leaving 9 bases between the germline ends. Germline CDR1 and CDR2: SGHTS and YDEGEE. For the CDR3, the DNA is TGTGCCAGCAGCTTCAAAGGCACCACCATATATTTT. Its translation: CASSFKGTTIYF. The whole variable domain, filled in from reference TRBV5-8 and TRBJ1-3, reads EAGVTQSPTHLIKTRGQQATLRCSPISGHTSVYWYQQALGLGLQFLLWYDEGEERNRGNFPPRFSGRQFPNYSSELNVNALELEDSALYLCASSFKGTTIYFGEGSWLTVV.

This sequence joins TRBV27 and TRBJ2-5, with no clear D. CDR3 size: 12 residues. Germline-derived CDR1 and CDR2 are MNHEY and SMNVEV (reference sequence). The ends were cut back, 8 bases at V and 5 bases at J, with 12 bases in the middle. In nucleotides, the CDR3 is TGTGCCAGCTGGCGCTTTTCGGAGACCCAGTACTTC. Its protein is CASWRFSETQYF.

In its sample, this clone was seen a few times. The rearrangement joins TRBV5-1 to TRBJ2-1, with D uncertain. This CDR3 spans 12 amino acids. The V and J ends lost 0 bases and 9 bases respectively, with 7 bases between them. Germline V gene data show CDR1 as SGHRS and CDR2 as YFSETQ. The CDR3 bases are TGCGCCAGCAGCTTGGAAGGGTCTGAGCAGTTCTTC. Translating gives CASSLEGSEQFF.

The chain has TRBV4-3 and TRBJ2-2; no clear D. Looked up from germline, CDR1 is LGHNA and CDR2 is YSLEER. CDR3 length equals 14 residues. The V gene lost 4 bases and the J gene lost 4 bases, with 10 bases spanning the gap. This chain's CDR3 is CASSLWTLTGELFF. CDR3 in DNA: TGCGCCAGCAGCCTCTGGACCCTCACCGGGGAGCTGTTTTTT.

A few counts support this clone. The germline gene is not matched at one end of the junction; a read error may be the cause. This sequence joins TRBV6-1 and TRBJ1-5; TRBD1 might be the D (5 bases). The CDR3 is 10 residues long. The germline gives CDR1 MNHNS, CDR2 SASEGT. CDR3 nucleotide sequence: TGTGCCAGCAGTGAACCCCCGGGGGGATTT. The encoded protein is CASSEPPGGF.

This clone has just a few counts. The rearrangement links TRBV2 to TRBJ2-7, with D possibly called TRBD1 or TRBD2 (5 bases each). Trimming left V 8 bases short and J 0 bases short, with 17 bases between. Per germline, CDR1 SNHLY and CDR2 FYNNEI. This CDR3 has 15 amino acids. CDR3 sequence (DNA): TGTGCCAGCGTCGGGGACCCGCGTACCTCCTACGAGCAGTACTTC. This codes for CASVGDPRTSYEQYF.

V and J are TRBV28 and TRBJ1-5, with a tentative D call TRBD1 (5 bases). Trimming cost V 9 bases and J 1 base, with 13 bases left between them. CDR1 and CDR2 from the germline V gene are MDHEN and SYDVKM. This CDR3 is 14 amino acids long. DNA of the CDR3: TGTGCCAGTGGGACGCCGCTGAGCAATCAGCCCCAGCATTTT. It yields the protein CASGTPLSNQPQHF.

The genes are TRBV5-1 and TRBJ2-3; a possible D gene is TRBD2 (6 bases). The CDR3 totals 16 residues. Germline CDR1 SGHRS, CDR2 YFSETQ. Between the trimmed V and J ends, which lost 1 base and 1 base, there was a span of 13 bases. The CDR3 DNA reads TGCGCCAGCAGCTTGATCTTGGGGGGACGCACAGATACGCAGTATTTT. Translated, it gives CASSLILGGRTDTQYF.

CDR3 region: CASSLGNSPLHF. The CDR3 nucleotides read TGTGCCAGCAGCTTGGGGAATTCACCCCTCCACTTT. This sequence joins TRBV11-2 and TRBJ1-6; no clear D gene. The CDR3 extends over 12 amino acids. Germline CDR1 is SGHAT and CDR2 is FQNNGV. V shed 3 bases and J shed 7 bases, with 4 bases lying between them.

CDR3 residues: CASSSRGSNQPQHF. The CDR3 DNA sequence: TGTGCCAGTTCCTCGAGGGGAAGCAATCAGCCCCAGCATTTT. The chain links TRBV2 to TRBJ1-5, with D maybe TRBD1 (5 bases). CDR1 is SNHLY, CDR2 FYNNEI, per germline. The CDR3 totals 14 residues. The V end was cut by 9 bases, the J end by 1 base, with 13 bases between.

V and J are TRBV5-4 and TRBJ1-6; D is undetermined. The germline V gene has CDR1 SGHNT and CDR2 YYREEE (reference sequence). The CDR3 sequence is 15 residues long. Trimming shortened V by 1 base and J by 7 bases, and 12 bases separated the two germline ends. In DNA, the CDR3 is TGTGCCAGCAGCTTGAGCATAGGAACGAATTCACCCCTCCACTTT. Its protein is CASSLSIGTNSPLHF.

This clone was observed once. The genes are TRBV7-6 and TRBJ2-1, with 10 bases identical to TRBD2. The CDR3 is made up of 17 amino acids. V was clipped by 5 bases and J by 6 bases; unmatched bases: 13. Germline CDR1 is SGHVS and CDR2 is FNYEAQ. The chain's CDR3 is CASSPTSELAGRNEQFF. CDR3 in DNA: TGTGCCAGCAGCCCGACCAGCGAACTAGCGGGACGCAATGAGCAGTTCTTC.

V usage is TRBV28 and J usage is TRBJ1-5; D perhaps matches TRBD1 (5 bases). The CDR3 runs 12 residues. CDR1 MDHEN and CDR2 SYDVKM come from the germline V gene. Trimming took off 6 bases at V and 7 bases at J, with 10 bases between the two ends. CDR3 sequence: CASSLPGQPQHF. The DNA of the CDR3 is TGTGCCAGCAGCTTACCAGGGCAGCCCCAGCATTTT.